These 12 T cell receptor beta chains were sequenced from one sample in a study of PD-1 and CTLA-4 blockade in melanoma. Produced via immunoSEQ multiplex PCR; TCRdb's table is partial and in-frame only. This sample has about 16,000 clones, with around two thirds found just once. The sequencing used CD8+ T cells from peripheral blood, collected from a patient given anti-PD-1 treatment. The receptors were gathered from a human donor with melanoma.

The chain links TRBV7-8 to TRBJ2-1; weak D call: TRBD1 (6 bases). CDR3 length: 16 residues. Germline loops: CDR1 SGHVS, CDR2 FQNEAQ. Deletions cut 8 bases from V and 4 bases from J, with 21 bases between. CDR3: CASLGRGPRSYNEQFF. For the CDR3, the DNA is TGTGCCAGCCTGGGCAGGGGCCCCCGCTCATACAATGAGCAGTTCTTC.

The V and J genes are TRBV27 and TRBJ1-3; no definite D call. V was trimmed by 2 bases and J by 2 bases, leaving 4 bases between them. The CDR3 length is 13 residues. In germline, CDR1 is MNHEY, CDR2 SMNVEV (reference sequence). Here the CDR3 reads CASSLGAGNTIYF. As DNA, the CDR3 is TGTGCCAGCAGTTTAGGTGCTGGAAACACCATATATTTT.

This clone is medium-sized (0.01 to 0.1%) in the sample. The rearrangement joins TRBV29-1 to TRBJ1-4; D uncertain. The CDR3 covers 11 residues. CDR1 and CDR2 (germline): SQVTM, ANQGSEA. V lost 7 bases and J 8 bases, leaving 11 bases between the germline ends. CDR3 bases: TGCAGCGCTCTGAATAACGAAAAACTGTTTTTT. It specifies CSALNNEKLFF.

Relative to its sample, this clone is medium-sized. The rearrangement uses TRBV2 and TRBJ2-7; D not resolved. The CDR3 is made up of 13 amino acids. Trimming shortened V by 7 bases and J by 0 bases, and 10 bases separated the two germline ends. The germline V gene encodes CDR1 SNHLY and CDR2 FYNNEI. Here the CDR3 DNA reads TGTGCCAGCAAGGTGTTGAGCTCCTACGAGCAGTACTTC. Protein product: CASKVLSSYEQYF.

The gene calls are TRBV15 and TRBJ2-7; tentative D call: TRBD1 (6 bases). Trimming stripped 8 bases from V and 3 bases from J, with 11 bases between. The germline V gene has CDR1 LNHNV and CDR2 YYDKDF (reference sequence). The CDR3 loop spans 12 amino acids. This CDR3 reads CATEGVSYEQYF. Written as DNA, the CDR3 is TGTGCCACCGAGGGGGTGAGCTACGAGCAGTACTTC.

The chain recombines TRBV24-1 with TRBJ1-1; D remains ambiguous. The CDR3 is 13 residues long. Germline V CDR1 and CDR2: KGHDR, SFDVKD. Deletions cut 9 bases from V and 1 base from J, with 11 bases between. DNA of the CDR3: TGTGCCACCCGGCCGGAGGAGAACACTGAAGCTTTCTTT. Residues: CATRPEENTEAFF.

The rearrangement joins TRBV13 to TRBJ2-7, with 10 bases matching TRBD2. V shed 2 bases and J 4 bases; nucleotides not matched to a gene: 17. There are 19 residues in the CDR3. CDR1 is PRHDT and CDR2 is FYEKMQ in the germline V gene (reference sequence). Here the CDR3 reads CASSLKIGSASGSSYEQYF. CDR3 in DNA: TGTGCCAGCAGCTTAAAGATCGGGTCCGCTAGCGGGAGTTCTTACGAGCAGTACTTC.

This clone appeared a few times. CDR3 loop: CASKGTSGQYTGELFF. DNA for the CDR3: TGTGCCAGCAAGGGTACTAGCGGGCAGTACACCGGGGAGCTGTTTTTT. The chain has TRBV2 and TRBJ2-2; 9 bases agree with TRBD2. V lost 7 bases to trimming and J lost 3 bases; unmatched junction nucleotides: 9. The V gene's germline CDR1 is SNHLY and CDR2 FYNNEI. CDR3 length: 16 amino acids.

Written as DNA, the CDR3 is TGTGCCAGTAGTATAACGCATACCAAAAACATTCAGTACTTC. Encoded protein: CASSITHTKNIQYF. The chain combines TRBV19 with TRBJ2-4; D not resolved. This CDR3 region has 14 residues. Germline CDR1 is LNHDA and CDR2 is SQIVND (reference sequence). The germline V and J ends were trimmed by 2 bases and 2 bases, with 7 bases remaining between them.

This clone was seen a few times. The chain has TRBV5-1 and TRBJ1-1, with 9 positions matching TRBD1. Germline V gene sequence: CDR1 SGHRS, CDR2 YFSETQ. This CDR3 spans 14 amino acids. V was pared by 4 bases and J by 3 bases, with 4 bases of the junction left unmatched. The CDR3 reads CASSADRGDTEAFF. CDR3 DNA: TGCGCCAGCAGCGCTGACAGGGGGGACACTGAAGCTTTCTTT.

The chain combines TRBV6-1 with TRBJ2-7; 10 nucleotides line up with TRBD2. V gave up 2 bases and J gave up 2 bases; unmatched junction bases: 0. Looked up from germline, CDR1 is MNHNS and CDR2 is SASEGT. This CDR3 has 14 residues. CDR3: CASSETSGAYEQYF. The CDR3 coding sequence is TGTGCCAGCAGTGAAACTAGCGGGGCCTACGAGCAGTACTTC.

CDR3 coding DNA: TGTGCCACCAGTGATAAACAGGGGATAACGCACTACGAGCAGTACTTC. It translates to CATSDKQGITHYEQYF. This chain links TRBV24-1 with TRBJ2-7, with 7 nucleotides matching TRBD1. Germline CDR1 KGHDR, CDR2 SFDVKD. Trimming took 3 bases from V and 3 from J; bases not matched to a gene: 10. The CDR3 runs 16 residues.